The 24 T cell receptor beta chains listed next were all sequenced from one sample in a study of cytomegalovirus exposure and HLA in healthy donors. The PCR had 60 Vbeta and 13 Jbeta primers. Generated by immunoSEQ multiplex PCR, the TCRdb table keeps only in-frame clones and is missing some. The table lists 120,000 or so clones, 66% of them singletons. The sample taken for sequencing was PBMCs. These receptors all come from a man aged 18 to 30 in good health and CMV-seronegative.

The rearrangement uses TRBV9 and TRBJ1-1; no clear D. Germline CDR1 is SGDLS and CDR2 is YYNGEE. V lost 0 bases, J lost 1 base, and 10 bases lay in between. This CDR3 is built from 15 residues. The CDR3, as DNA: TGTGCCAGCAGCGTAGGCCAGGTCGGGAACACTGAAGCTTTCTTT. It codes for CASSVGQVGNTEAFF.

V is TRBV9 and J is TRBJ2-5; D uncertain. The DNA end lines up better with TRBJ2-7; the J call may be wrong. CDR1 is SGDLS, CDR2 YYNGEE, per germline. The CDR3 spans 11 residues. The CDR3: CASSFHYEQYF. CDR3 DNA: TGTGCCAGCAGCTTCCACTACGAGCAGTACTTC.

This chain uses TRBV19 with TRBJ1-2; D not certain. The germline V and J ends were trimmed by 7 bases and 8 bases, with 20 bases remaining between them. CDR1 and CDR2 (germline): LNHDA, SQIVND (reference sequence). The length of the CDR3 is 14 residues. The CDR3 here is CASTPSVGVWGYTF. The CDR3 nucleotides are TGTGCCAGTACCCCCTCCGTCGGGGTTTGGGGCTACACCTTC.

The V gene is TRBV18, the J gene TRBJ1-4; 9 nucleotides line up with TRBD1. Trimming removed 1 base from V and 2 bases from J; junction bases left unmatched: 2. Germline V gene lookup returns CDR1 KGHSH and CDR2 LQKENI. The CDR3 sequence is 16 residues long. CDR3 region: CASSPRQGGTNEKLFF. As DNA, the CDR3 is TGTGCCAGCTCACCACGACAGGGGGGCACTAATGAAAAACTGTTTTTT. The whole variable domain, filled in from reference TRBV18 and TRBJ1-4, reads NAGVMQNPRHLVRRRGQEARLRCSPMKGHSHVYWYRQLPEEGLKFMVYLQKENIIDESGMPKERFSAEFPKEGPSILRIQQVVRGDSAAYFCASSPRQGGTNEKLFFGSGTQLSVL.

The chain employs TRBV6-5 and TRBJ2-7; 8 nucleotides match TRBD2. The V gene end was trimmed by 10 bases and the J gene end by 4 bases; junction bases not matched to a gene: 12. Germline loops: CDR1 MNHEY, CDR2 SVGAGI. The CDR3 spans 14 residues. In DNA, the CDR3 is TGTGCCACCCACCCCGGGACTAGAGATTACGAGCAGTACTTC. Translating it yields CATHPGTRDYEQYF.

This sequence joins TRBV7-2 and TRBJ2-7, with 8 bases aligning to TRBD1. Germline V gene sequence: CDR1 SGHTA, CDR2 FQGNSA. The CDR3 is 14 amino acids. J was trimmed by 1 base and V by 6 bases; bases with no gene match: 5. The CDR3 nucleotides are TGTGCCAGCAGGTTCGACAGGGGATCCTACGAGCAGTACTTC. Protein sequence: CASRFDRGSYEQYF. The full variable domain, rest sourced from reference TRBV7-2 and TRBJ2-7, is GAGVSQSPSNKVTEKGKDVELRCDPISGHTALYWYRQSLGQGLEFLIYFQGNSAPDKSGLPSDRFSAERTGGSVSTLTIQRTQQEDSAVYLCASRFDRGSYEQYFGPGTRLTVT.

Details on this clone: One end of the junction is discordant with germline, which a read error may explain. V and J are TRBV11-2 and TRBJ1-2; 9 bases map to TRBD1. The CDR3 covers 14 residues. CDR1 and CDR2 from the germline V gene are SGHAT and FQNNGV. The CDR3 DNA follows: TGTGCCAGCAGCTTCGACAGGGGGGACTATGGCTACCCCTTC. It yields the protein CASSFDRGDYGYPF.

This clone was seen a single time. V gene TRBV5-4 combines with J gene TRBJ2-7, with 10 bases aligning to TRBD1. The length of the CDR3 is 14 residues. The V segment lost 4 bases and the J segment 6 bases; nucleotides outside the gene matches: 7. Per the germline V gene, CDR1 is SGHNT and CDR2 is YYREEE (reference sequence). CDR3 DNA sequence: TGTGCCAGCAGCCCCCGGGACAGGGGATCCGAGCAGTACTTC. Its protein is CASSPRDRGSEQYF. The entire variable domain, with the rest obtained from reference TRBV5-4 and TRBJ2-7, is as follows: ETGVTQSPTHLIKTRGQQVTLRCSSQSGHNTVSWYQQALGQGPQFIFQYYREEENGRGNFPPRFSGLQFPNYSSELNVNALELDDSALYLCASSPRDRGSEQYFGPGTRLTVT.

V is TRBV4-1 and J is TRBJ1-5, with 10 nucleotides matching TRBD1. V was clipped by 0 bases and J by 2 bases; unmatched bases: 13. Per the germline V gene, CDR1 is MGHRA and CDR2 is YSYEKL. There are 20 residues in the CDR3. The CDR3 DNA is TGCGCCAGCAGCCAAGAGCCTCTCGGGACAGGGGTTTTTGGCAATCAGCCCCAGCATTTT. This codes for CASSQEPLGTGVFGNQPQHF.

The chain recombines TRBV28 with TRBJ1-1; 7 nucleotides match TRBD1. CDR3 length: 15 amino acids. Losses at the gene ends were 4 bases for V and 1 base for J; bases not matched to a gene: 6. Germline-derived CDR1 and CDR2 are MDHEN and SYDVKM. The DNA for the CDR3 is TGTGCCAGCAGTTCAGGACAGGTTAGGAACACTGAAGCTTTCTTT. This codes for CASSSGQVRNTEAFF.

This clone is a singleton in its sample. The CDR3, as DNA: TGCGCCAGCAGCGCCTATAGGGGGGGCGACGAGCAGTACTTC. Protein sequence: CASSAYRGGDEQYF. The chain carries TRBV5-1 and TRBJ2-7; D might be TRBD2 (7 bases). CDR1 and CDR2 (germline): SGHRS, YFSETQ. V lost 4 bases to trimming and J lost 5 bases, with 16 bases between them. This CDR3 spans 14 amino acids. Full variable domain (remainder filled in from reference TRBV5-1 and TRBJ2-7): KAGVTQTPRYLIKTRGQQVTLSCSPISGHRSVSWYQQTPGQGLQFLFEYFSETQRNKGNFPGRFSGRQFSNSRSEMNVSTLELGDSALYLCASSAYRGGDEQYFGPGTRLTVT.

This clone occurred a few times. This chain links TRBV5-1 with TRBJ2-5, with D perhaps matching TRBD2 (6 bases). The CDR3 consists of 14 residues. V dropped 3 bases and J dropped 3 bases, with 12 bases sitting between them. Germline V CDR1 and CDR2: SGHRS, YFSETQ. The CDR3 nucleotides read TGCGCCAGCAGCTCCGGACGGGAGAAAGAGACCCAGTACTTC. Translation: CASSSGREKETQYF. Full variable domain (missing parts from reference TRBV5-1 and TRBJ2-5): KAGVTQTPRYLIKTRGQQVTLSCSPISGHRSVSWYQQTPGQGLQFLFEYFSETQRNKGNFPGRFSGRQFSNSRSEMNVSTLELGDSALYLCASSSGREKETQYFGPGTRLLVL.

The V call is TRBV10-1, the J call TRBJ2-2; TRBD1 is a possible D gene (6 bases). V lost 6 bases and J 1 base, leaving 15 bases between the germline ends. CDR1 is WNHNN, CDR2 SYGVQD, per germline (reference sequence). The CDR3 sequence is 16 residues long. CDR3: CASSVTGTLNTGELFF. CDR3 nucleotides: TGCGCCAGCAGCGTAACCGGGACATTGAACACCGGGGAGCTGTTTTTT.

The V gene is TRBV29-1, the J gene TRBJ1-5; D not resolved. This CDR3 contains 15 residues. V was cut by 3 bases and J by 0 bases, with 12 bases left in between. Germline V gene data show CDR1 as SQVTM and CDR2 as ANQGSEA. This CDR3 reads CSVDGRGSSNQPQHF. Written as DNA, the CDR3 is TGCAGCGTTGATGGGAGAGGGAGTAGCAATCAGCCCCAGCATTTT.

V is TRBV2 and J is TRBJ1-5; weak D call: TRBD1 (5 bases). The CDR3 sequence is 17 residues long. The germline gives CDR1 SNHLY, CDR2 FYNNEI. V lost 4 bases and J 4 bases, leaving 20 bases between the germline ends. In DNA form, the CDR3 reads TGTGCCAGCAGTGGGGTCAAGTTTCCGGCAGGGAATCAGCCCCAGCATTTT. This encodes CASSGVKFPAGNQPQHF.

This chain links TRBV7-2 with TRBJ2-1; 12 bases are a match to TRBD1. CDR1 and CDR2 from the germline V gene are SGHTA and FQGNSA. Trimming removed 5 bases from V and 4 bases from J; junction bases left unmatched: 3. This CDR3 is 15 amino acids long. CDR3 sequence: CASSLGQGAYNEQFF. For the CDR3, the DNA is TGTGCCAGCAGCCTGGGACAGGGGGCGTACAATGAGCAGTTCTTC. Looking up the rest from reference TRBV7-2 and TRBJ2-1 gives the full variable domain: GAGVSQSPSNKVTEKGKDVELRCDPISGHTALYWYRQSLGQGLEFLIYFQGNSAPDKSGLPSDRFSAERTGGSVSTLTIQRTQQEDSAVYLCASSLGQGAYNEQFFGPGTRLTVL.

CDR3 sequence reads: CASSLGDRGPYNEQFF. The CDR3 DNA reads as TGTGCCAGCAGCTTGGGGGACAGGGGTCCCTACAATGAGCAGTTCTTC. V usage is TRBV5-4 and J usage is TRBJ2-1, with 10 bases lining up with TRBD1. After removal of 0 bases from V and 2 bases from J, the junction contained 2 bases not matched to a gene. Germline V CDR1 and CDR2: SGHNT, YYREEE (reference sequence). The CDR3 has 16 residues.

This CDR3 reads CAWSVFGYNEQFF. Written as DNA, the CDR3 is TGTGCCTGGAGTGTATTCGGGTACAATGAGCAGTTCTTC. This chain joins TRBV30 and TRBJ2-1; D is uncertain. Germline loops: CDR1 GTSNPN, CDR2 SVGIG (reference sequence). The CDR3 is 13 residues long. V was clipped by 0 bases and J by 4 bases, with 7 bases between them.

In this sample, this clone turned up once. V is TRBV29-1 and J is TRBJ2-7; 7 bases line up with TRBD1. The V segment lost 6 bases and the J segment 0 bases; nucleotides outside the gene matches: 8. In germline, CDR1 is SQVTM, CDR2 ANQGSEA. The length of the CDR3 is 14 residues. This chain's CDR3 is CSVLPGQSSYEQYF. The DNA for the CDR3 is TGCAGCGTCCTCCCGGGACAGAGCTCCTACGAGCAGTACTTC.

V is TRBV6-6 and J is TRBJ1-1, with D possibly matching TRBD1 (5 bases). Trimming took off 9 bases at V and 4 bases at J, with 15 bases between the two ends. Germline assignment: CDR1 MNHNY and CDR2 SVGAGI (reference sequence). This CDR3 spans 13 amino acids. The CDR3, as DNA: TGTGCCAGTATCAGGGTCGACGGCACTGAAGCTTTCTTT. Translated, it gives CASIRVDGTEAFF.

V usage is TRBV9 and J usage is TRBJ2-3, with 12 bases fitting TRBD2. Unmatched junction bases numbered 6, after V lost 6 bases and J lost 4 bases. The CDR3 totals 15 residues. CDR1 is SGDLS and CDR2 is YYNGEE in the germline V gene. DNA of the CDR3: TGTGCCAGCACGAGACTAGCGGGGGCTCCAGATACGCAGTATTTT. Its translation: CASTRLAGAPDTQYF.

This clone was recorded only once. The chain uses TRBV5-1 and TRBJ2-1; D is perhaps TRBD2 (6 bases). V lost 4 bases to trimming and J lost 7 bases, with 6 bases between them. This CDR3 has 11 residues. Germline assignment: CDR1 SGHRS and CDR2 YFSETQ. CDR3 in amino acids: CASSGRNEQFF. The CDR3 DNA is TGCGCCAGCAGCGGGAGGAATGAGCAGTTCTTC.

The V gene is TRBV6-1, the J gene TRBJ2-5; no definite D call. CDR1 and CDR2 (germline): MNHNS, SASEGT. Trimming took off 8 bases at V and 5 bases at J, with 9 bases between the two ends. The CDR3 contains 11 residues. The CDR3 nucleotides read TGTGCCAGCGGAAACGGGGAGACCCAGTACTTC. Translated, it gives CASGNGETQYF.

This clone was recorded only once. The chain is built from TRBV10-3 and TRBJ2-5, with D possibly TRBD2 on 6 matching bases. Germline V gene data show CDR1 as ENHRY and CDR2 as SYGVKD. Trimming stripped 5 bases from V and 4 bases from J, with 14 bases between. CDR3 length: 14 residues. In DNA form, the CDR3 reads TGTGCCATCAGTCCCCTCGGGAGCGGAGAGACCCAGTACTTC. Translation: CAISPLGSGETQYF.